Detailed here is one T cell receptor (beta chain). The antigen is undetermined. The data belong to a study of post-analysis software for immune sequencing data. The wider study: Both relapsing-remitting and secondary progressive multiple sclerosis featured among the disease courses, as did progressive-relapsing multiple sclerosis.

General observations from the study: Higher frequency in patients than in controls was seen for about five TRBV segments, with TRBV5-6, TRBV5-1 and TRBV20-1 among them. Controls showed significantly higher normalized Chao1 diversity than did multiple sclerosis patients. The authors found that F measure strongly co-clustered same-batch samples.

Carried by the TCR beta cDNA libraries were unique molecular identifiers. Hundreds of thousands of cDNA molecules came from about 1 to 10 million T cells. TCRdb recomputed calls from the PCR reads with MiXCR, one row per CDR3 protein. The sample has about half a million distinct CDR3 sequences, under 40% seen once. The CDR3 is 14 residues long. After removal of 4 bases from V and 7 bases from J, the junction contained 4 bases not matched to a gene. The germline gives CDR1 SEHNR, CDR2 FQNEAQ (reference sequence). The receptor's source is a girl under 18 with multiple sclerosis. The specimen sequenced was blood. The chain uses TRBV7-9 and TRBJ1-2; 12 nucleotides align to TRBD1. CDR3 nucleotide sequence: TGTGCCAGCAGCTCCCGGGACAGGGGGCTTGGCTACACCTTC. This encodes CASSSRDRGLGYTF.